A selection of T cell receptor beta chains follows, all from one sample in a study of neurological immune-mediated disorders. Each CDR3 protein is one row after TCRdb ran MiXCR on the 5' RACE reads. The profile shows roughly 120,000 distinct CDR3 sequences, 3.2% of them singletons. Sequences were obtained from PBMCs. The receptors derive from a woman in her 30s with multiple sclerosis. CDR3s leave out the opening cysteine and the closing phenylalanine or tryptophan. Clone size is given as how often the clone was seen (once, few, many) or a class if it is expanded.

CDR3 protein: ASSLPATNEKLF
clone size: many
V gene: TRBV7-9
CDR3 length: 12

CDR3 protein: SAATSRSYEQY
clone size: many
V gene: TRBV20-1
CDR3 length: 11

CDR3 protein: ASSFGVEYEQY
clone size: many
V gene: TRBV11-2
CDR3 length: 11

CDR3 protein: ASSLQPAGGYEQY
clone size: few
V gene: TRBV6-5
CDR3 length: 13

CDR3 protein: ASSRTGGNGANVLT
clone size: many
V gene: TRBV12-3/TRBV12-4
CDR3 length: 14

CDR3 protein: ASSKGLGAGTTDTQY
clone size: many
V gene: TRBV7-2
CDR3 length: 15

CDR3 protein: ASSSEAANTEAF
clone size: many
V gene: TRBV7-8
CDR3 length: 12

CDR3 protein: ASSLGRPDTQY
clone size: many
V gene: TRBV7-2
CDR3 length: 11

CDR3 protein: SARDPDRTNTGELF
clone size: many
V gene: TRBV20-1
CDR3 length: 14

CDR3 protein: AWSSGDQPQH
clone size: many
V gene: TRBV30
CDR3 length: 10